The clone carrying this T cell receptor beta chain was seen only a few times. Its target is not known. The sample originates from a study of identical twins. In TCRdb, the 5' RACE reads were re-called with MiXCR into one record per CDR3 protein. The repertoire includes under 500,000 distinct CDR3 sequences, roughly an eighth of them detected once, and about 0.97% sits in the top ten. Study-wide points: Donors were not followed over many years; analysis was cross-sectional.

This sample also appeared in a second study, on yellow fever vaccine responses in identical twins.

This sequence was found in a woman aged 18 to 35 in good health. Sample: CD4+ T cells sorted from blood.

The CDR3 region has the DNA TGTGCCAGCAGTTTAGAGGGACAGGGTTTCTATGGCTACACCTTC. Translating gives CASSLEGQGFYGYTF. The chain carries TRBV12-3 or TRBV12-4 and TRBJ1-2, with 9 bases identical to TRBD1. This CDR3 region has 15 residues. V lost 1 base, J lost 4 bases, and 4 bases stayed unmatched.